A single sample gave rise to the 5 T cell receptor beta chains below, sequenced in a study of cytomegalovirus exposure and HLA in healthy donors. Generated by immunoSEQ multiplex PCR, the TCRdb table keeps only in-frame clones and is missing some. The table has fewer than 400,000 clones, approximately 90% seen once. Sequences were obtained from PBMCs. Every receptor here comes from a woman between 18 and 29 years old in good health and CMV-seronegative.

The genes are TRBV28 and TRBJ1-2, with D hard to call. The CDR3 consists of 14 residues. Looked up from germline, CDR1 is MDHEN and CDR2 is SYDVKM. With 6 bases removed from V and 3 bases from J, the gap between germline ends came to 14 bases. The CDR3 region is CASSHATADYGYTF. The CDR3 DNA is TGTGCCAGCAGCCATGCGACGGCGGACTATGGCTACACCTTC.

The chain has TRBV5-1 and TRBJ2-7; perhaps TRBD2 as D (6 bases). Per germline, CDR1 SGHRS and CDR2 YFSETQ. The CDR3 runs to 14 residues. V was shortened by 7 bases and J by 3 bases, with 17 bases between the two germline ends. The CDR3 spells CASHEPGSGYEQYF. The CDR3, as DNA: TGCGCCAGCCATGAGCCCGGGAGCGGCTACGAGCAGTACTTC.

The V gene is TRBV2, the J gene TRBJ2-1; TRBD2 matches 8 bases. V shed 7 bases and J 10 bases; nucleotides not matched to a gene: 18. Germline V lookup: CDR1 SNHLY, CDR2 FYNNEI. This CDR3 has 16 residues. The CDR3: CASTWLAGNVGKEQFF. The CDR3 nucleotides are TGTGCCAGCACATGGTTAGCGGGAAACGTTGGCAAGGAGCAGTTCTTC.

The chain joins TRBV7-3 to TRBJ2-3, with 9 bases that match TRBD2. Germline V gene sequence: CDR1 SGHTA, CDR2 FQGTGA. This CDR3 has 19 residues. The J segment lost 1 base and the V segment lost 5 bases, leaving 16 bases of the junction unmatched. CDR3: CASSKGWLAGSLGTDTQYF. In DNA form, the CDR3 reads TGTGCCAGCAGCAAGGGGTGGCTAGCGGGGTCCCTAGGCACAGATACGCAGTATTTT.

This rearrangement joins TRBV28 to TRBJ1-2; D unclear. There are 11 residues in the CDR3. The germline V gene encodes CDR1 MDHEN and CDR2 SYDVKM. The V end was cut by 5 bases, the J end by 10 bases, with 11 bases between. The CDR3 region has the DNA TGTGCCAGCAGTCTCGGTATGCCCTACACCTTC. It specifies CASSLGMPYTF.